This T cell receptor beta chain was obtained from a study of cytomegalovirus exposure and HLA in healthy donors. Study-level findings and limits: Common viral pathogens (according to a later analysis) appeared linked to several of the most significant clusters. Later on, an analysis showed TCR association rates differing by HLA locus, with DRB1 the most and HLA-C the fewest.

CDR1 is MNHNY, CDR2 SVGAGI, per germline (reference sequence). V shed 0 bases, J shed 3 bases, and the junction held 5 bases outside the gene matches. The CDR3 covers 15 residues. A multiplex PCR was run with 60 Vbeta primers and 13 Jbeta primers. The table came from immunoSEQ multiplex PCR; TCRdb's copy has only in-frame clones and leaves some out. The sample has 150,000 to 200,000 clones; over 75% are singletons. This clone was counted only a few times. Antigen specificity is unknown. This TCR was recovered from a man in his forties or fifties in good health and CMV-seropositive. Sequences were obtained from PBMCs. V is TRBV6-6 and J is TRBJ2-7; 7 positions agree with TRBD2. CDR3 in amino acids: CASSYSVREGYEQYF. CDR3 nucleotides: TGTGCCAGCAGTTACTCGGTCAGGGAGGGCTACGAGCAGTACTTC.